Each of the 25 T cell receptor beta chains below was sequenced from the same sample in a study of blood T cell repertoires in COVID-19. Method: immunoSEQ multiplex PCR; TCRdb's copy keeps in-frame clones and lacks some. The table has around 240,000 clones, 80% to 90% seen once; the top ten hold 1.9%. The sample taken for sequencing was PBMCs or T cells enriched from blood (not recorded which). The receptors were sampled from a woman aged 50 to 65 who had recovered from COVID-19.

This clone was observed a single time. This chain uses TRBV14 with TRBJ2-7; D is undetermined. V was clipped by 4 bases and J by 3 bases, with 4 bases between them. CDR3 length equals 11 residues. CDR1 and CDR2 (germline): SGHDN, FVKESK. CDR3 protein: CASSLHYEQYF. CDR3 in DNA: TGTGCCAGCAGCCTTCACTACGAGCAGTACTTC.

The gene calls are TRBV19 and TRBJ1-5, with D possibly matching TRBD1 (5 bases). The CDR3 is made up of 15 amino acids. Trimming removed 6 bases at V and 0 bases at J, with 12 bases between. Looked up from germline, CDR1 is LNHDA and CDR2 is SQIVND (reference sequence). The CDR3 DNA reads as TGTGCCAGTAGAAGACAGTTAAATAGCAATCAGCCCCAGCATTTT. Protein product: CASRRQLNSNQPQHF. The full variable domain, with the rest looked up from reference TRBV19 and TRBJ1-5, is DGGITQSPKYLFRKEGQNVTLSCEQNLNHDAMYWYRQDPGQGLRLIYYSQIVNDFQKGDIAEGYSVSREKKESFPLTVTSAQKNPTAFYLCASRRQLNSNQPQHFGDGTRLSIL.

This chain links TRBV30 with TRBJ1-5; D gene uncertain. This CDR3 comprises 15 residues. V lost 0 bases and J 1 base, leaving 10 bases between the germline ends. Germline V gives CDR1 GTSNPN, CDR2 SVGIG (reference sequence). CDR3: CAWSVVGPSNQPQHF. The CDR3 coding sequence is TGTGCCTGGAGTGTAGTTGGGCCCAGCAATCAGCCCCAGCATTTT.

V usage is TRBV9 and J usage is TRBJ1-4; no definite D call. The CDR3 runs to 14 residues. Germline CDR1 SGDLS, CDR2 YYNGEE. Trimming cost V 3 bases and J 0 bases, with 6 bases left between them. CDR3 loop: CASSAYTTNEKLFF. The CDR3 nucleotides are TGTGCCAGCAGCGCTTACACAACTAATGAAAAACTGTTTTTT.

The chain joins TRBV20-1 to TRBJ1-6; D possibly corresponds to TRBD1 (5 bases). Trimming cost V 3 bases and J 5 bases, with 14 bases left between them. Germline V lookup: CDR1 DFQATT, CDR2 SNEGSKA (reference sequence). The CDR3 consists of 15 residues. The chain's CDR3 is CSASIGDINNSPLHF. The CDR3 DNA reads TGCAGTGCTAGTATAGGGGATATTAATAATTCACCCCTCCACTTT.

There are a few counts of this clone. V gene TRBV28 combines with J gene TRBJ1-2, with a weak D call TRBD1 (6 bases). The CDR3 extends over 15 amino acids. Germline V gives CDR1 MDHEN, CDR2 SYDVKM. Trimming left V 6 bases short and J 2 bases short, with 16 bases between. CDR3 sequence reads: CASSRAGAANYGYTF. CDR3 DNA: TGTGCCAGCAGCCGCGCGGGGGCAGCGAACTATGGCTACACCTTC.

V is TRBV18 and J is TRBJ1-5; 7 bases are a match to TRBD1. The CDR3 is 15 amino acids. The trim removed 0 bases at V and 3 bases at J, leaving 2 bases unmatched. CDR1 and CDR2 (germline): KGHSH, LQKENI. The CDR3 sequence: CASSPPGTDNQPQHF. The CDR3 DNA is TGTGCCAGCTCACCACCAGGGACAGACAATCAGCCCCAGCATTTT.

This chain links TRBV5-1 with TRBJ2-1; TRBD1 matches 7 bases. The length of the CDR3 is 14 residues. V was clipped by 8 bases and J by 5 bases; unmatched bases: 10. CDR1 and CDR2 from the germline V gene are SGHRS and YFSETQ. This chain's CDR3 is CASSWGQTNNEQFF. In nucleotides, the CDR3 is TGCGCCAGTTCGTGGGGACAGACGAACAATGAGCAGTTCTTC. Full variable domain (remainder filled in from reference TRBV5-1 and TRBJ2-1): KAGVTQTPRYLIKTRGQQVTLSCSPISGHRSVSWYQQTPGQGLQFLFEYFSETQRNKGNFPGRFSGRQFSNSRSEMNVSTLELGDSALYLCASSWGQTNNEQFFGPGTRLTVL.

V and J are TRBV9 and TRBJ1-1, with D possibly being TRBD1 (5 bases). Trimming cost V 1 base and J 7 bases, with 17 bases left between them. In germline, CDR1 is SGDLS, CDR2 YYNGEE. The CDR3 contains 15 residues. The CDR3 DNA sequence: TGTGCCAGCAGCGTACCCCCCGAGGGACTTAATGAAGCTTTCTTT. It specifies CASSVPPEGLNEAFF. Based on the CDR3 plus reference TRBV9 and TRBJ1-1, the full variable domain is DSGVTQTPKHLITATGQRVTLRCSPRSGDLSVYWYQQSLDQGLQFLIQYYNGEERAKGNILERFSAQQFPDLHSELNLSSLELGDSALYFCASSVPPEGLNEAFFGQGTRLTVV.

This chain links TRBV30 with TRBJ1-2; D is unclear. This CDR3 contains 12 residues. The germline CDR1 and CDR2 sequences are GTSNPN and SVGIG (reference sequence). Trimming took 3 bases from V and 4 from J, leaving 9 bases between them. The CDR3 nucleotides read TGTGCCTGGAGAGGTGCAGGCTATGGCTACACCTTC. It yields the protein CAWRGAGYGYTF.

The chain is built from TRBV11-2 and TRBJ2-7; tentatively, D is TRBD1 (5 bases). Germline V gene lookup returns CDR1 SGHAT and CDR2 FQNNGV. This CDR3 contains 12 residues. V lost 4 bases, J lost 3 bases, and 7 bases lay in between. The CDR3 DNA is TGTGCCAGCAGCTCCGACAGCTACGAGCAGTACTTC. Its protein product is CASSSDSYEQYF.

V usage is TRBV5-4 and J usage is TRBJ2-3; 9 nucleotides line up with TRBD1. Trimming removed 2 bases from V and 1 base from J; junction bases left unmatched: 5. This CDR3 region has 16 residues. Germline-derived CDR1 and CDR2 are SGHNT and YYREEE (reference sequence). CDR3 sequence (DNA): TGTGCCAGCAGCTTAGGGGGGACAGGGCGCACAGATACGCAGTATTTT. Protein sequence: CASSLGGTGRTDTQYF.

As for this clone: Additional DNA sequences in this sample encode the identical CDR3. This chain uses TRBV18 with TRBJ1-1; 9 positions agree with TRBD1. J lost 5 bases, V lost 3 bases, and 4 bases had no gene match. CDR1 and CDR2 (germline): KGHSH, LQKENI. The CDR3 sequence is 14 residues long. CDR3: CASSPGQGGTEAFF. The DNA of the CDR3 is TGTGCCAGCTCACCGGGACAGGGTGGGACTGAAGCTTTCTTT.

The DNA for the CDR3 is TGTGCCAGCAGGTCCCAGGGCGTCGCTGAAGCTTTCTTT. This codes for CASRSQGVAEAFF. The chain has TRBV12-3 or TRBV12-4 and TRBJ1-1, with D possibly TRBD1 on 5 matching bases. The CDR3 is 13 residues long. With 6 bases removed from V and 6 bases from J, the gap between germline ends came to 14 bases.

This chain uses TRBV11-3 with TRBJ2-1; 7 bases map to TRBD2. Germline values: CDR1 SGHNT, CDR2 YENEEA. V lost 0 bases and J lost 7; bases outside the gene matches: 18. The CDR3 consists of 19 residues. This chain's CDR3 is CASSLEFGSSGKPANEQFF. In DNA, the CDR3 is TGTGCCAGCAGCTTAGAGTTCGGGTCCAGCGGGAAGCCAGCGAATGAGCAGTTCTTC.

The rearrangement links TRBV19 to TRBJ2-7; 10 nucleotides align to TRBD1. With 8 bases clipped from V and 6 bases from J, the junction kept 7 bases outside the gene matches. This CDR3 contains 13 residues. Germline values: CDR1 LNHDA, CDR2 SQIVND (reference sequence). CDR3 sequence: CASSGTGVREQYF. In nucleotides, the CDR3 is TGTGCCAGTTCCGGGACAGGGGTCCGCGAGCAGTACTTC.

The CDR3 protein is CASSPESQFF. The CDR3 DNA reads as TGTGCCAGCTCACCAGAGTCCCAGTTCTTC. This rearrangement joins TRBV18 to TRBJ2-1; D gene uncertain. V lost 2 bases and J lost 13, with 6 bases in between. In germline, CDR1 is KGHSH, CDR2 LQKENI. The CDR3 extends over 10 amino acids.

The chain has TRBV28 and TRBJ2-1, with 10 bases that match TRBD2. Losses at the gene ends were 4 bases for V and 10 bases for J; bases not matched to a gene: 7. The germline V gene encodes CDR1 MDHEN and CDR2 SYDVKM. The CDR3 has 14 residues. The CDR3 DNA is TGTGCCAGCAGTTCGGGTACTAGCGGGAACGAGCAGTTCTTC. This translates into CASSSGTSGNEQFF. Variable domain in full (rest from reference TRBV28 and TRBJ2-1): DVKVTQSSRYLVKRTGEKVFLECVQDMDHENMFWYRQDPGLGLRLIYFSYDVKMKEKGDIPEGYSVSREKKERFSLILESASTNQTSMYLCASSSGTSGNEQFFGPGTRLTVL.

This chain links TRBV5-5 with TRBJ2-2; TRBD1 agrees at 12 bases. This CDR3 is built from 17 residues. In germline, CDR1 is SGHKS, CDR2 YYEKEE (reference sequence). The V segment lost 5 bases and the J segment 7 bases; nucleotides outside the gene matches: 12. The CDR3 DNA is TGTGCCAGCAGTTCAATTTCGGGACAGGGGGCGATCGGGGAGCTGTTTTTT. It codes for CASSSISGQGAIGELFF.

The chain couples TRBV7-2 to TRBJ2-2, with TRBD1 as a possible D gene (6 bases). The CDR3 length is 16 residues. Per germline, CDR1 SGHTA and CDR2 FQGNSA. The V and J ends lost 2 bases and 1 base respectively, with 11 bases between them. As DNA, the CDR3 is TGTGCCAGCAGCTTACCTCCAGGGGAGAACACCGGGGAGCTGTTTTTT. Translated, it gives CASSLPPGENTGELFF.

In nucleotides, the CDR3 is TGCGCCAGCAGTATCGAGGGAGTGGCGAGTGAGCAGTTCTTC. Translating gives CASSIEGVASEQFF. The rearrangement joins TRBV5-1 to TRBJ2-1, with D tentatively TRBD2 (5 bases). Germline CDR1 is SGHRS and CDR2 is YFSETQ. The CDR3 spans 14 residues. The V and J ends lost 5 bases and 9 bases respectively, with 18 bases between them.

J is TRBJ2-1 and V is TRBV4-1, with a weak D call TRBD2 (5 bases). Trimming took 2 bases from V and 7 from J, leaving 21 bases between them. Germline assignment: CDR1 MGHRA and CDR2 YSYEKL. This CDR3 comprises 17 residues. In nucleotides, the CDR3 is TGCGCCAGCAGCCAAAGTCCGGCGCTAGCCGGTGGAAATGAGCAGTTCTTC. This gives the protein CASSQSPALAGGNEQFF.

This clone has only one observation. The rearrangement uses TRBV29-1 and TRBJ2-3, with 8 bases aligning to TRBD2. Germline CDR1 is SQVTM and CDR2 is ANQGSEA. This CDR3 is built from 15 residues. With 3 bases clipped from V and 5 bases from J, the junction kept 10 bases outside the gene matches. The CDR3 loop is CSVEGAGGLGDTQYF. DNA for the CDR3: TGCAGCGTTGAGGGGGCGGGAGGCCTAGGAGATACGCAGTATTTT.

The chain joins TRBV29-1 to TRBJ2-5; 7 positions match TRBD1. The ends lost 7 bases at V and 3 bases at J; junction bases unmatched: 11. Looked up from germline, CDR1 is SQVTM and CDR2 is ANQGSEA. CDR3 length equals 14 residues. CDR3 region: CSGGGDGVKETQYF. In nucleotides, the CDR3 is TGCAGCGGAGGGGGCGACGGGGTAAAAGAGACCCAGTACTTC.

This clone was seen once. This rearrangement joins TRBV28 to TRBJ1-5, with D maybe TRBD1 (6 bases). Trimming removed 3 bases at V and 3 bases at J, with 15 bases between. The CDR3 sequence is 16 residues long. Germline V lookup: CDR1 MDHEN, CDR2 SYDVKM. CDR3 sequence reads: CASSFSRGAPNQPQHF. Written as DNA, the CDR3 is TGTGCCAGCAGTTTTTCCCGGGGGGCCCCCAATCAGCCCCAGCATTTT.